The present T cell receptor (beta chain) was sequenced within a study of regulatory T cells in long-lasting Graves disease. Study-wide points: Favored usage of TRBV28, TRBJ1-2 and TRBJ2-5 was recorded in persistent disease.

This clonotype was seen at least ten times. Its antigen is as yet unknown. Arm-PCR of CDR3 regions and iRepertoire HTBI primers were used to build TCR beta libraries. MiXCR was run by TCRdb on the multiplex PCR reads, yielding one entry per CDR3 protein. This repertoire shows roughly 400,000 distinct CDR3 sequences, about 15% found once; its top ten account for approximately 8%. V lost 5 bases and J lost 5, with 13 bases in between. The germline V gene has CDR1 SGHNT and CDR2 YENEEA. The CDR3 length is 14 residues. As to time point: newly diagnosed GD, antithyroid drugs for less than 3 months. Extracted RNA from PBMCs served as the source of the TCR library. These sequences were also reported in another study, on T cells in Graves' hyperthyroidism and ophthalmopathy. As that report states: Clinicians diagnosed patients from clinical symptoms, serum thyroxine and TRAb, thyroid ultrasound and orbital computed tomography. Most thyroid-expanded clonotypes above 0.001 were also found in blood.

Sequencing used peripheral blood mononuclear cells (PBMCs), obtained at new diagnosis, from a patient treated with antithyroid drugs. The origin of this receptor is a middle-aged woman with Graves disease. The chain combines TRBV11-3 with TRBJ2-1; tentatively, D is TRBD1 (6 bases). The CDR3 region is CASSDHWTDNEQFF. The CDR3 region has the DNA TGTGCCAGCAGCGACCATTGGACAGACAATGAGCAGTTCTTC.